These 9 T cell receptor beta chains originate from one sample sequenced in a study of T cell clones after liver transplantation (dated 2019 in TCRdb). The sample's time point label, in plain terms: pre-transplant. Receptor amplification or capture employed the immunoSEQ multiplex PCR assay. As stored in TCRdb, this immuneACCESS dataset retains in-frame rearrangements with V and J assigned. A fraction of the clones does not appear; measured against another copy, unresolved V genes explain less than half of the discrepancy, and the remainder lacks a known reason. Here the sample has 85,000 to 130,000 clones; approximately 78% occur a single time. The ten most abundant clones make up roughly 0.9% of the sample. This sample comprised CD4+ T cells from blood, obtained before liver transplant. The source is a human donor who received a liver transplant.

The chain combines TRBV9 with TRBJ2-5, with unresolved D. Trimming cost V 1 base and J 3 bases, with 7 bases left between them. The CDR3 spans 13 residues. Germline values: CDR1 SGDLS, CDR2 YYNGEE. Written as DNA, the CDR3 is TGTGCCAGCAGCGTACAGGCTGAAGAGACCCAGTACTTC. The encoded protein is CASSVQAEETQYF.

Only one count was recorded for this clone. The chain carries TRBV14 and TRBJ1-2; D is uncertain. V dropped 0 bases and J dropped 4 bases, with 9 bases sitting between them. Germline assignment: CDR1 SGHDN and CDR2 FVKESK. The CDR3 contains 14 residues. CDR3 sequence reads: CASSQDRIAYGYTF. CDR3 in DNA: TGTGCCAGCAGCCAAGATAGGATCGCCTATGGCTACACCTTC. The entire variable domain, with the rest obtained from reference TRBV14 and TRBJ1-2, is as follows: EAGVTQFPSHSVIEKGQTVTLRCDPISGHDNLYWYRRVMGKEIKFLLHFVKESKQDESGMPNNRFLAERTGGTYSTLKVQPAELEDSGVYFCASSQDRIAYGYTFGSGTRLTVV.

The chain recombines TRBV27 with TRBJ2-7; D perhaps matches TRBD1 (5 bases). V was clipped by 6 bases and J by 2 bases, with 17 bases between them. CDR3 size: 15 residues. In germline, CDR1 is MNHEY, CDR2 SMNVEV (reference sequence). CDR3 loop: CASSPVGRVTYEQYF. CDR3 nucleotides: TGTGCCAGCAGCCCCGTCGGCAGGGTGACCTACGAGCAGTACTTC.

This rearrangement joins TRBV6-5 to TRBJ2-2, with D tentatively TRBD1 (6 bases). The CDR3 spans 15 residues. V lost 2 bases and J 1 base, leaving 8 bases between the germline ends. CDR1 and CDR2 (germline): MNHEY, SVGAGI. The CDR3 DNA is TGTGCCAGCAGTTACCTGACAGGGAACACCGGGGAGCTGTTTTTT. This sequence encodes CASSYLTGNTGELFF.

The chain joins TRBV11-2 to TRBJ1-1; D not certain. Trimming removed 4 bases from V and 0 bases from J, with 6 bases in between. The CDR3 extends over 13 amino acids. The germline CDR1 and CDR2 sequences are SGHAT and FQNNGV. This CDR3 reads CASSSGLNTEAFF. In DNA form, the CDR3 reads TGTGCCAGCAGCTCCGGGCTGAACACTGAAGCTTTCTTT.

The chain couples TRBV7-6 to TRBJ1-2, with 12 bases matching TRBD1. Germline V gene sequence: CDR1 SGHVS, CDR2 FNYEAQ. V gave up 3 bases and J gave up 8 bases; unmatched junction bases: 7. The length of the CDR3 is 15 residues. The CDR3 sequence: CASSLGTGGAGGYTF. For the CDR3, the DNA is TGTGCCAGCAGCTTGGGGACAGGGGGCGCGGGAGGCTACACCTTC.

The rearrangement links TRBV5-1 to TRBJ2-1, with 8 bases lining up with TRBD2. Looked up from germline, CDR1 is SGHRS and CDR2 is YFSETQ. The CDR3 extends over 18 amino acids. The V and J ends lost 5 bases and 1 base, in that order; junction bases with no gene match: 14. The CDR3 region is CASRRSGSNGLSYNEQFF. CDR3 bases: TGCGCCAGCAGGAGGAGCGGGAGTAATGGATTATCCTACAATGAGCAGTTCTTC.

This clone was recorded only once. This chain joins TRBV7-9 and TRBJ2-7; D may correspond to TRBD1 or TRBD2 (5 bases each). Between the trimmed V and J ends, which lost 0 bases and 8 bases, there was a span of 20 bases. The CDR3 totals 16 residues. Germline loops: CDR1 SEHNR, CDR2 FQNEAQ (reference sequence). The CDR3 bases are TGTGCCAGCAGCTTAGCAGGGGATAGTAGCGCCGGTAAGCAGTACTTC. Protein sequence: CASSLAGDSSAGKQYF.

The chain links TRBV5-6 to TRBJ1-3, with D maybe TRBD1 (5 bases). Germline V gene sequence: CDR1 SGHDT, CDR2 YYEEEE. This CDR3 region has 15 residues. V gave up 5 bases and J gave up 3 bases, with 15 bases separating them. CDR3 sequence: CASSPRQFSGNTIYF. The CDR3 DNA reads TGTGCCAGCAGTCCCCGACAGTTTAGTGGAAACACCATATATTTT.